Presented here are 13 T cell receptor beta chains from one specimen sequenced in a study of control samples from healthy donors and cancer patients (TCRdb year 2020). The method was the immunoSEQ multiplex PCR assay. Here the immuneACCESS table is served through TCRdb, limited to in-frame sequences with V and J called. Missing clones are a known gap in these copies; in checked studies unresolved V genes cover under half, and the rest lacks a known reason. This sample has some 45,000 clones in its table, and 91% of those were observed once. In total, the top ten clones hold roughly 23% of the sample. Sequencing was carried out using PBMCs. The origin of the receptors is a middle-aged woman with head and neck cancer.

The rearrangement joins TRBV14 to TRBJ1-2, with 10 bases aligning to TRBD1. The ends lost 3 bases at V and 4 bases at J; junction bases unmatched: 2. This CDR3 spans 14 amino acids. Germline values: CDR1 SGHDN, CDR2 FVKESK. The DNA for the CDR3 is TGTGCCAGCAGCCAGCGGGACAGGGGCTATGGCTACACCTTC. Protein: CASSQRDRGYGYTF.

The gene calls are TRBV19 and TRBJ1-1; D gene uncertain. This CDR3 is 15 amino acids long. Per the germline V gene, CDR1 is LNHDA and CDR2 is SQIVND (reference sequence). V dropped 3 bases and J dropped 0 bases, with 11 bases sitting between them. As DNA, the CDR3 is TGTGCCAGTAGTATCGGGGTCAGTATGAACACTGAAGCTTTCTTT. Amino acids: CASSIGVSMNTEAFF. The full variable domain, rest sourced from reference TRBV19 and TRBJ1-1, is DGGITQSPKYLFRKEGQNVTLSCEQNLNHDAMYWYRQDPGQGLRLIYYSQIVNDFQKGDIAEGYSVSREKKESFPLTVTSAQKNPTAFYLCASSIGVSMNTEAFFGQGTRLTVV.

The chain uses TRBV2 and TRBJ2-7, with D tentatively TRBD2 (5 bases). The CDR3 runs to 12 residues. The V gene's germline CDR1 is SNHLY and CDR2 FYNNEI. Trimming cost V 4 bases and J 3 bases, with 7 bases left between them. CDR3 in amino acids: CASSGSDYEQYF. CDR3 DNA sequence: TGTGCCAGCAGTGGTAGCGACTACGAGCAGTACTTC. Variable domain in full (rest from reference TRBV2 and TRBJ2-7): EPEVTQTPSHQVTQMGQEVILRCVPISNHLYFYWYRQILGQKVEFLVSFYNNEISEKSEIFDDQFSVERPDGSNFTLKIRSTKLEDSAMYFCASSGSDYEQYFGPGTRLTVT.

The chain couples TRBV28 to TRBJ1-2, with a possible D match to TRBD1 (6 bases). The CDR3 consists of 14 residues. The V gene's germline CDR1 is MDHEN and CDR2 SYDVKM. Between the trimmed V and J ends, which lost 6 bases and 0 bases, there was a span of 11 bases. The CDR3 region is CASRNDRTNYGYTF. The CDR3 nucleotides are TGTGCCAGCAGAAATGACAGGACTAACTATGGCTACACCTTC.

The CDR3 loop is CASSLLDRMNTEAFF. In nucleotides, the CDR3 is TGCGCCAGCAGCCTACTAGACAGGATGAACACTGAAGCTTTCTTT. The chain links TRBV4-1 to TRBJ1-1, with TRBD1 as a possible D gene (6 bases). Between the trimmed V and J ends, which lost 4 bases and 0 bases, there was a span of 12 bases. Germline V gene sequence: CDR1 MGHRA, CDR2 YSYEKL. The CDR3 extends over 15 amino acids.

Written as DNA, the CDR3 is TGCGCCAGCAGCCAAGCCGAGGGTTCCTACGAGCAGTACTTC. Its protein is CASSQAEGSYEQYF. The chain couples TRBV4-1 to TRBJ2-7; perhaps TRBD2 as D (5 bases). The V and J ends lost 1 base and 1 base respectively, with 8 bases between them. Looked up from germline, CDR1 is MGHRA and CDR2 is YSYEKL. The CDR3 runs 14 residues.

This rearrangement joins TRBV11-3 to TRBJ1-2; 10 nucleotides agree with TRBD1. The CDR3 has 13 residues. The germline CDR1 and CDR2 sequences are SGHNT and YENEEA. The J segment lost 6 bases and the V segment lost 6 bases, leaving 4 bases of the junction unmatched. In DNA, the CDR3 is TGTGCCAGCAGTTGGACAGGGGGGGATGGCTACACCTTC. This encodes CASSWTGGDGYTF.

The genes are TRBV4-1 and TRBJ1-1, with D unresolved. V dropped 0 bases and J dropped 6 bases, with 8 bases sitting between them. The germline V gene has CDR1 MGHRA and CDR2 YSYEKL. The CDR3 sequence is 13 residues long. The CDR3 loop is CASSQDVRPEAFF. Here the CDR3 DNA reads TGCGCCAGCAGCCAAGACGTCCGCCCTGAAGCTTTCTTT.

The CDR3 sequence: CAPSWGKRSGNTIYF. The CDR3 DNA follows: TGTGCCCCTTCTTGGGGGAAAAGATCTGGAAACACCATATATTTT. V and J are TRBV24-1 and TRBJ1-3, with a tentative D call TRBD1 (5 bases). In germline, CDR1 is KGHDR, CDR2 SFDVKD. V lost 12 bases and J 1 base, leaving 18 bases between the germline ends. This CDR3 contains 15 residues.

This sequence joins TRBV4-2 and TRBJ2-1, with a tentative D call TRBD2 (5 bases). Trimming left V 3 bases short and J 1 base short, with 7 bases between. In germline, CDR1 is LGHNA, CDR2 YNFKEQ. The CDR3 is 14 residues long. CDR3 nucleotides: TGTGCCAGCAGCCACGGCGGGTCCTACAATGAGCAGTTCTTC. Translated: CASSHGGSYNEQFF.

This rearrangement joins TRBV29-1 to TRBJ1-5; D might be TRBD1 (5 bases). This CDR3 spans 12 amino acids. Germline values: CDR1 SQVTM, CDR2 ANQGSEA. V was cut by 7 bases and J by 2 bases, with 9 bases left in between. CDR3: CSASGGNQPQHF. CDR3 nucleotide sequence: TGCAGCGCCTCGGGGGGCAATCAGCCCCAGCATTTT.

The rearrangement uses TRBV5-1 and TRBJ1-5; D uncertain. CDR3 length equals 14 residues. CDR1 is SGHRS, CDR2 YFSETQ, per germline. Trimming removed 1 base from V and 3 bases from J, with 8 bases in between. CDR3 coding DNA: TGCGCCAGCAGCTTGACACCTAACAATCAGCCCCAGCATTTT. It encodes CASSLTPNNQPQHF.

The J gene is TRBJ1-5, the V gene TRBV19; 7 nucleotides agree with TRBD1. The CDR3 consists of 14 residues. With V trimmed by 10 bases and J by 7 bases, 13 bases remained unmatched. CDR1 and CDR2 from the germline V gene are LNHDA and SQIVND (reference sequence). The DNA for the CDR3 is TGTGCCACCGACCCCTGGGACAGACGGCAGCCCCAGCATTTT. This sequence encodes CATDPWDRRQPQHF.